This T cell receptor (beta chain) was documented in a study of blood T cell repertoires in COVID-19. Study summary: In each case, the material was cDNA or gDNA derived from T cells, B-cell-depleted T cells, or PBMCs.

The CDR3 extends over 16 amino acids. Germline assignment: CDR1 SNHLY and CDR2 FYNNEI. V lost 0 bases to trimming and J lost 2 bases; unmatched junction nucleotides: 3. Original methodology: Reference gene primer amplification gave nucleated cell count estimates. Repertoires were generated with immunoSEQ multiplex PCR, while TCRdb's copy carries only in-frame clones and drops some. V and J calls and clone size are given by that table; D and trimming were obtained from the DNA. The table lists hundreds of thousands of clones, more than 70% of them singletons, with approximately 6.2% in the top ten. The sequenced material came from peripheral blood. The gene calls are TRBV2 and TRBJ2-5; 10 bases are shared with TRBD2. The clonotype originates from a woman aged 80 or over with COVID-19, enrolled during active disease. This CDR3 is CASSEAEAGGQETQYF. The CDR3 bases are TGTGCCAGCAGTGAAGCCGAAGCGGGGGGGCAAGAGACCCAGTACTTC.